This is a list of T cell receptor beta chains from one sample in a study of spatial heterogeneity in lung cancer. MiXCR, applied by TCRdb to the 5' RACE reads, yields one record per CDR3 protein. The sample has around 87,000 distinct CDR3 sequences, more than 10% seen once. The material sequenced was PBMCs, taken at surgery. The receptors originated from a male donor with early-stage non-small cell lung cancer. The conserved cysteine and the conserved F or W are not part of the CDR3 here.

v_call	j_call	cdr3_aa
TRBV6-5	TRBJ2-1	ASSYSGTLGSYNEQF
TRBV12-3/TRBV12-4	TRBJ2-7	ASSPKGQGLAYEQY
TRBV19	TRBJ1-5	ASAGTGGGQPQH
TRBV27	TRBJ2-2	ASRHGEVIPGELF
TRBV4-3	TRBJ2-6	ASSQDGRGSGANVLT
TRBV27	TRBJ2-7	ASSLRLGLYEQY
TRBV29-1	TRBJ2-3	SVRPSDTQY
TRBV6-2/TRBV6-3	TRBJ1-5	ASRSPILGRFNQPQH
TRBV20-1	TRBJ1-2	SARPLLGANYGYT
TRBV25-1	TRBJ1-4	ASSRTGGGEKLF
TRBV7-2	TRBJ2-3	VSSPNPSGRDTQY
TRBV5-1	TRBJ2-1	ASSLRQNNEQF
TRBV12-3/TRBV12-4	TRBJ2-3	ASRKSSGSPDTQY
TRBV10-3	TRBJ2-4	AAVAGVRAKNIQY
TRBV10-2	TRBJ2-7	ASSEGNSYEQY
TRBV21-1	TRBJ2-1	ASSNQYNEQF
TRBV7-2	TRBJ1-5	ASRRDSPNQPQH
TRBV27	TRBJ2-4	ASSINRVRENIQY
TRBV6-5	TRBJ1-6	ASSMLNSPLH
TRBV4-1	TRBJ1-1	ASSQVVGLNTEAF
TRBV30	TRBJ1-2	AWKGGSYGYT
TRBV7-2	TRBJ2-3	ASSLGTASTDTQY
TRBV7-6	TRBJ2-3	ASSLNLPGTDTQY
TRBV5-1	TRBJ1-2	ASSVDYKKGYT
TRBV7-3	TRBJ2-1	ASSFQPGQGFS
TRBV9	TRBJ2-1	ASSRGGQNEQF
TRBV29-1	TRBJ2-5	SAGLAGGETQY
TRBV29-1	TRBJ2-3	SVEDPAGDTDTQY
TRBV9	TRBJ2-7	ASSALAGVAYEQY
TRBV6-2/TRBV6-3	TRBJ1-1	ASSPDRAGTEAF
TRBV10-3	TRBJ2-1	AIGGDRGLDEQF
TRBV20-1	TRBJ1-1	SARVQMNTEAF
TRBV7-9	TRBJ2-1	ASSLANSPGEQF
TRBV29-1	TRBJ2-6	SVELGVSGANVLT
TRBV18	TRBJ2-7	ASSPGQGVYEQY
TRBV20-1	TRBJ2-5	SAVFNRGETQY
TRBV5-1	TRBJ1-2	ASSLSPEANYGYT
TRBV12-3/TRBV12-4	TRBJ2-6	ASTGTGLGSGANVLT
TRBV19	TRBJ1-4	ASIRTARANEKLF